The rows below give T cell receptor beta chains drawn from one sample of a study of blood T cell repertoires in COVID-19. The assay was immunoSEQ multiplex PCR, and TCRdb's table has in-frame clones only and misses some. The sample has around 200,000 clones, approximately 91% seen once. The specimen was peripheral blood. The receptors were sampled from a man aged 40-49 years with acute or convalescent COVID-19. The CDR3 runs from the conserved cysteine through the conserved F or W. A D gene is named only where the DNA matches it firmly. Only some rows state a clone size, as once, few, many or a class for expanded clones.

CDR3aa	CDR3nt	j_gene	abundance	d_gene	v_gene
CASSRTTSSLNYGYTF	TGTGCCAGCAGCCGAACGACAAGCTCTCTTAACTATGGCTACACCTTC	TRBJ1-2	NA	NA	TRBV5-4
CANTDRAVSSEEQYF	TGTGCCAACACGGACAGGGCTGTTTCAAGTGAGGAGCAGTACTTC	TRBJ2-7	NA	TRBD1	TRBV27
CASSLGPVPSYEQYF	TGCGCCAGCAGCTTGGGGCCAGTCCCTTCCTACGAGCAGTACTTC	TRBJ2-7	NA	NA	TRBV5-1
CASSFPANYGYTF	TGTGCCAGCAGTTTCCCCGCTAACTATGGCTACACCTTC	TRBJ1-2	NA	NA	TRBV12-3/TRBV12-4
CASSVDIAGGETQYF	TGTGCCAGCAGCGTAGACATAGCGGGGGGAGAGACCCAGTACTTC	TRBJ2-5	NA	TRBD2	TRBV9
CASSFGANTEAFF	TGTGCCAGCAGTTTCGGAGCGAACACTGAAGCTTTCTTT	TRBJ1-1	NA	NA	TRBV27
CSSWEAGGYTF	TGCAGTTCCTGGGAGGCGGGTGGCTACACCTTC	TRBJ1-2	NA	NA	TRBV20-1
CAISEEGRLNTIYF	TGTGCCATCAGTGAGGAGGGCAGGCTGAACACCATATATTTT	TRBJ1-3	NA	NA	TRBV10-3
CASSMTLQLPDSYEQYF	TGTGCCAGCAGCATGACTCTGCAGCTACCGGACTCCTACGAGCAGTACTTC	TRBJ2-7	NA	NA	TRBV5-6
CASSLRQGGEQFF	TGTGCCAGCAGCTTAAGACAGGGCGGTGAGCAGTTCTTC	TRBJ2-1	NA	TRBD1	TRBV7-3
CASSLHLAGTAGELFF	TGTGCCAGCAGCTTGCACCTAGCGGGGACCGCCGGGGAGCTGTTTTTT	TRBJ2-2	NA	TRBD2	TRBV7-2
CASAWTGGQPQHF	TGTGCCAGCGCGTGGACGGGGGGTCAGCCCCAGCATTTT	TRBJ1-5	NA	NA	TRBV6-5
CASSLLRANTGELFF	TGTGCCAGCAGCTTACTACGTGCGAACACCGGGGAGCTGTTTTTT	TRBJ2-2	NA	NA	TRBV7-9
CASRRHPDNSPLHF	TGTGCCAGCAGAAGACACCCCGATAATTCACCCCTCCACTTT	TRBJ1-6	NA	NA	TRBV25-1
CASSLGAGVAYGYTF	TGCGCCAGCAGCTTGGGGGCAGGGGTCGCCTATGGCTACACCTTC	TRBJ1-2	few	NA	TRBV5-1
CASSSSSGGLETQYF	TGCGCCAGCAGCTCCTCTAGCGGGGGGTTGGAGACCCAGTACTTC	TRBJ2-5	NA	TRBD2	TRBV5-1